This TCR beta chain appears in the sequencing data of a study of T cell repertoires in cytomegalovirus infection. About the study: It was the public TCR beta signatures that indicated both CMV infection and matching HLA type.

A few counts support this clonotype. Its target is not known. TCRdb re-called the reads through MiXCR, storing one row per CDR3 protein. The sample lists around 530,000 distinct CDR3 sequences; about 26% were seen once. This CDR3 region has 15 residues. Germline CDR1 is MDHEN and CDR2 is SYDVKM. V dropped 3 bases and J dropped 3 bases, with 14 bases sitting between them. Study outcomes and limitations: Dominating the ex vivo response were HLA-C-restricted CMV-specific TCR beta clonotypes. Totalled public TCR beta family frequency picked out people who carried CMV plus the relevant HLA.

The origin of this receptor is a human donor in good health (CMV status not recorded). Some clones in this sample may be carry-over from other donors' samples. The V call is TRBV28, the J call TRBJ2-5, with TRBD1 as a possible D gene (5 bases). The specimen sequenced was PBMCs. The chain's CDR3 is CASSLWGVSEETQYF. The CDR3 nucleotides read TGTGCCAGCAGTTTGTGGGGCGTCAGTGAAGAGACCCAGTACTTC.